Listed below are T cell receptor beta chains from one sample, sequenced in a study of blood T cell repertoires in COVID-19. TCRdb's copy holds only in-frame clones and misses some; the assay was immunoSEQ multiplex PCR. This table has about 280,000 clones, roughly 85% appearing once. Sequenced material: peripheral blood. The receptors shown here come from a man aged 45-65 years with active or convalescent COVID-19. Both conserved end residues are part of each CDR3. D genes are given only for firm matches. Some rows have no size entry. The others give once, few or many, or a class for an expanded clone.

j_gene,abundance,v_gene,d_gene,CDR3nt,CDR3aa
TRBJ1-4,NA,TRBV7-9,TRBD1,TGTGCCAGCAGCTACCCCGGGACAGCGAATGAAAAACTGTTTTTT,CASSYPGTANEKLFF
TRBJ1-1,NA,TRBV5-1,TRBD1,TGCGCCAGCAGCTTAAGCGGGACAGGGTGGCCCACTGAAGCTTTCTTT,CASSLSGTGWPTEAFF
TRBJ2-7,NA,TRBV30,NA,TGTGCCTGGAGTAGGGGCTACGAGCAGTACTTC,CAWSRGYEQYF
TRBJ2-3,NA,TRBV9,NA,TGTGCCAGCAGCGTAGGTGCGGGGGCGCCCGGAGATACGCAGTATTTT,CASSVGAGAPGDTQYF
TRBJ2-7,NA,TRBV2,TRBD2,TGTGCCAGCAGTGAAGCGGGGGTGGCGGGAGTACTCGCCGGGCAGTACTTC,CASSEAGVAGVLAGQYF
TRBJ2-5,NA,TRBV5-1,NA,TGCGCCAGCAGTTTAACACAAGAGACCCAGTACTTC,CASSLTQETQYF
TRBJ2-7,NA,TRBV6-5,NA,TGTGCCAGCAGCCTAAGCCCCTACGAGCAGTACTTC,CASSLSPYEQYF
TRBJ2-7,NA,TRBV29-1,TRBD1,TGCAGCGTTAAGGACAGGTTCTCCTCCTACGAGCAGTACTTC,CSVKDRFSSYEQYF
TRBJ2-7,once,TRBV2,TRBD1,TGTGCCAGCAGGCCCGGGACAGGGCCAAACTACGAGCAGTACTTC,CASRPGTGPNYEQYF
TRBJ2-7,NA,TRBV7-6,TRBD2,TGTGCCAGCAGCCCAGCGGGGAGGTCCTCCTCCTACGAGCAGTACTTC,CASSPAGRSSSYEQYF
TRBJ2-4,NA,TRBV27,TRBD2,TGTGCCACCCGGCCCTTGGGAGGGGAAAACATTCAGTACTTC,CATRPLGGENIQYF
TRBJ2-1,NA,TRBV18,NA,TGTGCCAGCTCACCCCCCTTTTCCAGCGGCCCTGGTAGTGAGCAGTTCTTC,CASSPPFSSGPGSEQFF
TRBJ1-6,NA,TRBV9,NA,TGTGCCAGCAGCGAGACGGGGAATTCACCCCTCCACTTT,CASSETGNSPLHF
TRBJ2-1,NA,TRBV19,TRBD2,TGTGCCAGTAGGTTAGCGGGAGGCCGATTGAGCTCCTACAATGAGCAGTTCTTC,CASRLAGGRLSSYNEQFF
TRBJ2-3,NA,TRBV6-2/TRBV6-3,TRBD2,TGTGCCAGCAGTCCCGGGACTAGTCATGATACGCAGTATTTT,CASSPGTSHDTQYF
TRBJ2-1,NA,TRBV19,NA,TGTGCCAGTAGTTCCCGTAGGGGCGATGAGCAGTTCTTC,CASSSRRGDEQFF
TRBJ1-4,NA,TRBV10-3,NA,TGTGCCATCAGTGGCGGACAGTCCTCAACTAATGAAAAACTGTTTTTT,CAISGGQSSTNEKLFF
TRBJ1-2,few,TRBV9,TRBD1,TGTGCCAGCAGCGTAGATAACAGGGGCGGCTATGGCTACACCTTC,CASSVDNRGGYGYTF
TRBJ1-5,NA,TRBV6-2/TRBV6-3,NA,TGTGCCAGCAGTTATGGGCATGGTGGGCAGCCCCAGCATTTT,CASSYGHGGQPQHF
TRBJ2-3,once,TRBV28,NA,TGTGCCAGCAAGGACTTCCAAGATACGCAGTATTTT,CASKDFQDTQYF
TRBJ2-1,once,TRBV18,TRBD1,TGTGCCAGCTCACCAATATTCACCGACAGGGGAAATGAGCAGTTCTTC,CASSPIFTDRGNEQFF
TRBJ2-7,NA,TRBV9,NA,TGTGCCAGCAGCGCCGGAGCGGACCAATCCTACGAGCAGTACTTC,CASSAGADQSYEQYF
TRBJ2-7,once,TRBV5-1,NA,TGCGCCAGCAGCTTGGATGGTGGCGCCCCGGGCTACGAGCAGTACTTC,CASSLDGGAPGYEQYF
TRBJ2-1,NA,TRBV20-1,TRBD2,TGCAGTGCTAGTTTCCCTAGCGGGGGATTTTACAATGAGCAGTTCTTC,CSASFPSGGFYNEQFF
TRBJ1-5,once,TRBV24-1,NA,TGTGCCACCAGTGACAGGGGTAGCAATCAGCCCCAGCATTTT,CATSDRGSNQPQHF
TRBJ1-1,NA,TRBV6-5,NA,TGTGCCAGCAGCGCTCAGTGGAGGGTTAACACTGAAGCTTTCTTT,CASSAQWRVNTEAFF
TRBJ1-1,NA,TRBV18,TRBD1,TGTGCCAGCTCACCATGGGTCCAGGGGGCTGCTTTCTTT,CASSPWVQGAAFF
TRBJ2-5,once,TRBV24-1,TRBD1,TGTGCCACCAGTGATTCAACCGAATCGGGACAGGGCCTTGGGGAGACCCAGTACTTC,CATSDSTESGQGLGETQYF
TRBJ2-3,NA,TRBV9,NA,TGTGCCAGCAGCCCGTCGTTACGCGGGACCCGCACAGATACGCAGTATTTT,CASSPSLRGTRTDTQYF
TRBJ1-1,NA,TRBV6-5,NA,TGTGCCACCCAAAGACCATCCGGACTGCGGACTGAAGCTTTCTTT,CATQRPSGLRTEAFF
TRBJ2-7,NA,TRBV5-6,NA,TGTGCCAGCAGCTTGTTTTACCTTAGCTCCTACGAGCAGTACTTC,CASSLFYLSSYEQYF
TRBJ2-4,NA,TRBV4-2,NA,TGTGCCAGCAGCCAAGCGGCGGGAACGACTGTAGCCAAAAACATTCAGTACTTC,CASSQAAGTTVAKNIQYF
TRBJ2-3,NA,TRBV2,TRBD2,TGTGCCAGCAGGGAGCGGGAGGGCACAGATACGCAGTATTTT,CASREREGTDTQYF
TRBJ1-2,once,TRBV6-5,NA,TGTGCCAGCACCCTAGACAGGCCCAACTATGGCTACACCTTC,CASTLDRPNYGYTF
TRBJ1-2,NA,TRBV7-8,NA,TGTGCCAGCAGCCTGGAGGCTCGGCGGGGGGGCGCCTTCAGGGGATATGGCTACACCTTC,CASSLEARRGGAFRGYGYTF
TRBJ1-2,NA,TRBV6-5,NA,TGTGCCAGCAGTTCCTACGGGGGACGGCTCAACTATGGCTACACCTTC,CASSSYGGRLNYGYTF
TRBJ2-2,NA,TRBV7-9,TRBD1,TGTGCCAGCAGCCCCACCGGGACAGTGGCCACCGGGGAGCTGTTTTTT,CASSPTGTVATGELFF
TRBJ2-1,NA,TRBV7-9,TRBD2,TGTGCCAGCAGCGGACGACTAGCGGGATACAATGAGCAGTTCTTC,CASSGRLAGYNEQFF
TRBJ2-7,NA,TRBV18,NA,TGTGCCAGCTCACCACACAGAGACTACGAGCAGTACTTC,CASSPHRDYEQYF
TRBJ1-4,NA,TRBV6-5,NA,TGTGCCAGCAGGCGGCAGGGTAATGAAAAACTGTTTTTT,CASRRQGNEKLFF
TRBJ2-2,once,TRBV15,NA,TGTGTCGCGCGGCAGGGGCTCACCGGGGAGCTGTTTTTT,CVARQGLTGELFF
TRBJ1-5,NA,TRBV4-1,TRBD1,TGCGCCAGCAGCCCCGGACAGGGCATTAATCAGCCCCAGCATTTT,CASSPGQGINQPQHF
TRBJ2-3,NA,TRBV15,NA,TGTGCCACCAGCCAATCCAGGGAACGTAGAACGCAGTATTTT,CATSQSRERRTQYF
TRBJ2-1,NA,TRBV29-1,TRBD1,TGCAGCGAGGGACAGGGACGTGAGCAGTTCTTC,CSEGQGREQFF
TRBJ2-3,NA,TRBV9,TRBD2,TGTGCCAGCAGCCTCTTGGGCGGGAGGGGCACAGATACGCAGTATTTT,CASSLLGGRGTDTQYF
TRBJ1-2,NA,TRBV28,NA,TGTGCCAGTCGCCGTACCGGGACTGGAAATGGCTACACCTTC,CASRRTGTGNGYTF
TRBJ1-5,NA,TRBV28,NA,TGTGCCAGCAGAGGCCAGGGCCGCCCGCCCCAGCATTTT,CASRGQGRPPQHF
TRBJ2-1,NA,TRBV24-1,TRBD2,TGTGCCACCAGTGGGGCGGGAGCCGACCACAATGAGCAGTTCTTC,CATSGAGADHNEQFF
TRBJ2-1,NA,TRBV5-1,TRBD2,TGCGCCAGCAGCCCCGGGCTCCCCACTACTAGCGGGTGGACGTCCTACAATGAGCAGTTCTTC,CASSPGLPTTSGWTSYNEQFF
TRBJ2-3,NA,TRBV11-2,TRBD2,TGTGCCAGCAGAGAGACTAGCGGGATGGCAGATACGCAGTATTTT,CASRETSGMADTQYF
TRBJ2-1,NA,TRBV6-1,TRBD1,TGTGCCAGCAGTGAATTCCTGCCTGGGACAGGGCCCAATGAGCAGTTCTTC,CASSEFLPGTGPNEQFF
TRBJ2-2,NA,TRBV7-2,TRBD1,TGTGCCAGCAGCTTAGGGGGACAGGGATACACCGGGGAGCTGTTTTTT,CASSLGGQGYTGELFF